This TCR beta chain was sequenced for a study of blood T cell repertoires in COVID-19. The length of the CDR3 is 15 residues. The germline gives CDR1 MNHEY, CDR2 SMNVEV (reference sequence). V was pared by 7 bases and J by 2 bases, with 14 bases between. Assay used: immunoSEQ multiplex PCR; TCRdb lists only in-frame clones, some missing. The sample contains more than 90,000 clones, about 90% of which appear only once. The sequenced sample was peripheral blood. This chain joins TRBV27 and TRBJ2-2, with a tentative D call TRBD2 (6 bases). The sequence came from a man between 50 and 59 years old with acute or convalescent COVID-19. CDR3 bases: TGTGCCAGCACCTGGGGAGGTCCTAACACCGGGGAGCTGTTTTTT. This translates into CASTWGGPNTGELFF.